Sequencing of this T cell receptor beta chain was carried out in a study of T cells in localized non-small cell lung cancer. The study, taken as a whole, reports: Exceeding tumor, uninvolved adjacent lung had the highest T cell clonality.

A remark on this clone: Its target is not known.

There are 13 residues in the CDR3. V shed 1 base and J shed 8 bases, with 11 bases lying between them. CDR1 and CDR2 (germline): SGHVS, FQNEAQ. This table comes from immunoSEQ multiplex PCR, and its TCRdb copy is limited to in-frame clones, with some not included. Of about 77,000 clones listed, 70% to 90% were seen once; the top ten hold roughly 20%. This TCR came from a woman aged 40 to 75 with stage I squamous cell lung carcinoma. The specimen comprised peripheral blood, sampled before any cancer treatment. This chain joins TRBV7-8 and TRBJ1-2, with D possibly TRBD1 on 5 matching bases. For the CDR3, the DNA is TGTGCCAGCAGCTTAGGGGGGTCCTACGGCTACACCTTC. Its translation: CASSLGGSYGYTF.